This T cell receptor beta chain was found in a study of T cell repertoires in cytomegalovirus infection. For the study at large: From public TCR beta signatures came an indication of both CMV infection and matching HLA type.

Whole-study findings and limits: Ex vivo responses were dominated by HLA-C-restricted CMV-specific TCR beta clonotypes. CMV carriers having the relevant HLA were flagged by cumulative public TCR beta family frequency.

MiXCR, applied by TCRdb to the reads, yields one record per CDR3 protein. Altogether approximately 180,000 distinct CDR3 sequences are present, about 15% being singletons, with the ten largest covering less than 25%. The CDR3 runs to 12 residues. Germline CDR1 GTSNPN, CDR2 SVGIG (reference sequence). V dropped 5 bases and J dropped 7 bases, with 12 bases sitting between them. The sample holds a few counts of this clonotype. The antigen is not known. The TCR originated in a human donor in good health (CMV status not recorded). Some clones in this sample may be carry-over from other donors' samples. This chain connects TRBV30 to TRBJ1-5; D is undetermined. Sequenced sample: CD8+ T cells from PBMCs. The CDR3 nucleotides read TGTGCCTGGGGCCCCACGGGCCAGCCCCAGCATTTT. It translates to CAWGPTGQPQHF. Based on the CDR3 plus reference TRBV30 and TRBJ1-5, the full variable domain is SQTIHQWPATLVQPVGSPLSLECTVEGTSNPNLYWYRQAAGRGLQLLFYSVGIGQISSEVPQNLSASRPQDRQFILSSKKLLLSDSGFYLCAWGPTGQPQHFGDGTRLSIL.